This record looks at one T cell receptor (beta chain) sequence and its context. The assay was immunoSEQ multiplex PCR, and TCRdb's table has in-frame clones only and misses some. This sample carries roughly 75,000 clones, almost 85% of them seen once, and the ten largest clones take 8.5% to 10%. V shed 1 base, J shed 0 bases, and the junction held 2 bases outside the gene matches. Germline lookup yields CDR1 SGHRS and CDR2 YFSETQ. The CDR3 length is 18 residues. The source of the sample is a study of blood T cell repertoires in COVID-19. Turning to the study itself: Spain, Italy and the United States supplied samples that represented acute and convalescent COVID-19. PBMCs, B-cell-depleted T cells, or T cells were the source of the cDNA or gDNA that made up the material.

Patients in Seattle were enrolled during active infection, then followed longitudinally. The receptor's source is a man aged 45-65 years with COVID-19, enrolled during active disease. The sample comprised peripheral blood. The chain employs TRBV5-1 and TRBJ2-1; 15 positions agree with TRBD2. CDR3 coding DNA: TGCGCCAGCAGCTTGCGGACTAGCGGGAGGGCCTCCTACAATGAGCAGTTCTTC. This sequence encodes CASSLRTSGRASYNEQFF.